The 10 T cell receptor beta chains presented below share a single source sample, sequenced in a study of metastatic and nonmetastatic thyroid tumors. Patients had received no treatment of any kind before thyroid surgery. TCRdb redid the clone calls on the PCR reads using MiXCR. The table has roughly 17,000 clones, 20% to 25% seen once. Sequences were obtained from tumor tissue. The receptors shown here come from a male donor with papillary thyroid cancer or a benign thyroid nodule (not recorded which). Some clones in this sample may be carry-over from other donors' samples.

This clone is deemed medium-sized. The chain joins TRBV11-2 to TRBJ1-4; D is unclear. Trimming stripped 4 bases from V and 7 bases from J, with 16 bases between. The CDR3 runs to 15 residues. Per germline, CDR1 SGHAT and CDR2 FQNNGV. The CDR3 protein is CASSSHGDQGEKLFF. In DNA form, the CDR3 reads TGTGCCAGCAGCTCTCACGGGGATCAAGGTGAAAAACTGTTTTTT.

This clone qualifies as medium-sized. This sequence joins TRBV20-1 and TRBJ1-1; D is possibly TRBD1 (5 bases). V was cut by 4 bases and J by 5 bases, with 17 bases left in between. Germline V gene data show CDR1 as DFQATT and CDR2 as SNEGSKA (reference sequence). The CDR3 has 14 residues. CDR3 amino acids: CSAKKRGLLTEAFF. The CDR3 coding sequence is TGCAGTGCTAAAAAGCGGGGGTTGTTGACTGAAGCTTTCTTT.

This chain links TRBV20-1 with TRBJ2-5; TRBD1 matches at 10 bases. The CDR3 totals 14 residues. After removal of 6 bases from V and 5 bases from J, the junction contained 9 bases not matched to a gene. Germline CDR1 is DFQATT and CDR2 is SNEGSKA (reference sequence). The CDR3 DNA reads as TGCAGTGCCACAAGACAGGGGGCATGGGAGACCCAGTACTTC. It yields the protein CSATRQGAWETQYF.

This clone was detected a few times. This sequence joins TRBV6-4 and TRBJ1-5; 11 bases line up with TRBD1. This CDR3 region has 15 residues. V shed 4 bases, J shed 6 bases, and the junction held 5 bases outside the gene matches. Germline CDR1 is MRHNA and CDR2 is SNTAGT. This chain's CDR3 is CASSVGQGAGQPQHF. The CDR3 coding sequence is TGTGCCAGCAGTGTCGGACAGGGGGCAGGTCAGCCCCAGCATTTT.

This clone appeared many times. The chain links TRBV20-1 to TRBJ2-1, with D maybe TRBD2 (6 bases). This CDR3 spans 15 amino acids. Between the trimmed V and J ends, which lost 1 base and 4 bases, there was a span of 14 bases. From germline, CDR1 is DFQATT and CDR2 SNEGSKA (reference sequence). CDR3 loop: CSARVPHAGYNEQFF. The CDR3 DNA is TGCAGTGCTAGAGTCCCCCACGCGGGGTACAATGAGCAGTTCTTC.

Many counts were recorded for this clone. The rearrangement joins TRBV2 to TRBJ2-5; maybe TRBD1 (5 bases). The CDR3 consists of 16 residues. Germline V gives CDR1 SNHLY, CDR2 FYNNEI. V shed 1 base and J shed 5 bases, with 17 bases lying between them. The CDR3 loop reads CASSEGVQAMGETQYF. As DNA, the CDR3 is TGTGCCAGCAGTGAAGGGGTACAGGCTATGGGGGAGACCCAGTACTTC.

The V gene is TRBV6-2 or TRBV6-3, the J gene TRBJ2-7; 15 nucleotides line up with TRBD2. The CDR3 is 18 amino acids. The V gene's germline CDR1 is MNHEY and CDR2 SVGEGT. The ends lost 5 bases at V and 6 bases at J; junction bases unmatched: 14. CDR3 residues: CASSLTGTSGGPRGEQYF. The CDR3 DNA sequence: TGTGCCAGCAGTCTTACCGGGACTAGCGGGGGGCCCAGAGGCGAGCAGTACTTC.

By share, this clone counts as medium-sized. The CDR3 nucleotides read TGTGCCAGCAGTCGGACAGGAAACTATGGCTACACCTTC. The encoded protein is CASSRTGNYGYTF. The chain combines TRBV28 with TRBJ1-2; 7 positions match TRBD1. Trimming cost V 5 bases and J 2 bases; bases outside gene matches: 2. The CDR3 extends over 13 amino acids. Per the germline V gene, CDR1 is MDHEN and CDR2 is SYDVKM.

Concerning this clone itself: Sequence at one end of the junction differs from germline and may be a read error. This chain joins TRBV5-8 and TRBJ2-7; 10 nucleotides align to TRBD1. The CDR3 runs 14 residues. Germline CDR1 and CDR2: SGHTS and YDEGEE. The DNA for the CDR3 is TGTTCCAGCAGCTCCGGGGACAGGGGTTACGAGCAGTACTTC. Amino acid sequence: CSSSSGDRGYEQYF. Complete variable domain (other parts from reference TRBV5-8 and TRBJ2-7): EAGVTQSPTHLIKTRGQQATLRCSPISGHTSVYWYQQALGLGLQFLLWYDEGEERNRGNFPPRFSGRQFPNYSSELNVNALELEDSALYLCSSSSGDRGYEQYFGPGTRLTVT.

This clone is termed medium-sized. This sequence joins TRBV19 and TRBJ1-5; 8 nucleotides align to TRBD1. CDR3 length equals 17 residues. Germline V gene lookup returns CDR1 LNHDA and CDR2 SQIVND (reference sequence). The V gene end was trimmed by 2 bases and the J gene end by 11 bases; junction bases not matched to a gene: 17. In nucleotides, the CDR3 is TGTGCCAGTAGTATAAACGGACAGGGCTCCCCAATCAAGGCCCAGCATTTT. Translated, it gives CASSINGQGSPIKAQHF.